These T cell receptor beta chains were read from a single sample in a study of human T cells and chemical hapten exposure. A single record per CDR3 protein comes from TCRdb applying MiXCR to the RACE reads. The repertoire holds under 100,000 distinct CDR3 sequences, about 8.5% seen once, with 2.5% to 3% in the top ten. Sequenced here: whole blood, sampled in connection with sensitization to the hapten diphenylcyclopropenone (DPC). All receptors come from a man aged 40-49 years with alopecia areata. Some clones in this sample may be carry-over from other donors' samples. The CDR3 runs from the conserved cysteine through the conserved F or W. Fields, in order: D gene, J gene, V gene, clone size, CDR3 protein, CDR3 DNA. D genes are given only for firm matches. A clone size is listed for some rows: how often the clone was seen (once, few, many), or a class if it is expanded.

>TRBD1|TRBJ1-1|TRBV6-6|few
CASSYSFQGTAAFF
TGTGCCAGCAGTTACTCGTTCCAGGGGACAGCAGCTTTCTTT
>NA|TRBJ2-2|TRBV19|few
CASSRGTGELFF
TGTGCCAGTAGTCGGGGCACCGGGGAGCTGTTTTTT
>NA|TRBJ2-2|TRBV5-1|few
CASSLDQHPTGELFF
TGCGCCAGCAGCTTGGACCAGCATCCCACCGGGGAGCTGTTTTTT
>NA|TRBJ2-2|TRBV10-3|many
CAISNTGELFF
TGTGCCATCAGCAATACCGGGGAGCTGTTTTTT
>NA|TRBJ2-2|TRBV9|NA
CASSVDRWNTGELFF
TGTGCCAGCAGCGTAGACAGGTGGAACACCGGGGAGCTGTTTTTT
>TRBD2|TRBJ2-3|TRBV9|NA
CASSVGLAEDTQYF
TGTGCCAGCAGCGTAGGTCTAGCGGAAGATACGCAGTATTTT
>NA|TRBJ1-1|TRBV20-1|medium-sized
CSASPVGPFGAFF
TGCAGTGCTAGCCCCGTCGGGCCGTTTGGAGCTTTCTTT
>TRBD2|TRBJ2-1|TRBV12-3/TRBV12-4|many
CASSQETSGYNEQFF
TGTGCCAGCAGCCAAGAGACTAGCGGGTACAATGAGCAGTTCTTC
>TRBD2|TRBJ2-7|TRBV10-3|NA
CAISAHGGGEQYF
TGTGCCATCAGCGCCCACGGGGGGGGCGAGCAGTACTTC
>TRBD1|TRBJ1-5|TRBV4-3|NA
CASSQDRAGGYNQPQNF
TGCGCCAGCAGCCAAGATAGAGCAGGGGGGTACAATCAGCCCCAGAATTTT
>NA|TRBJ1-1|TRBV2|many
CASSLGTNTEAFF
TGTGCCAGCAGTCTAGGGACGAACACTGAAGCTTTCTTT
>TRBD2|TRBJ2-1|TRBV7-2|many
CASSGGTSGRHRQNEQFF
TGTGCCAGCAGCGGTGGGACTAGCGGGAGGCACAGACAAAATGAGCAGTTCTTC
>NA|TRBJ2-5|TRBV5-1|NA
CASSFVGLNQETQYF
TGCGCCAGCAGCTTTGTCGGACTCAACCAAGAGACCCAGTACTTC
>NA|TRBJ2-1|TRBV5-1|many
CASSGDGRYNEQFF
TGCGCCAGCAGCGGCGACGGCCGTTACAATGAGCAGTTCTTC
>NA|TRBJ2-1|TRBV12-3/TRBV12-4|NA
CASITQGRQFF
TGTGCCAGCATTACTCAGGGAAGGCAGTTCTTC
>NA|TRBJ1-2|TRBV24-1|many
CATSDGNRGYGYTF
TGTGCCACCAGTGATGGGAACCGCGGCTATGGCTACACCTTC
>TRBD1|TRBJ2-2|TRBV25-1|NA
CASSDGRGQAGELFF
TGTGCCAGCAGTGATGGAAGGGGGCAGGCCGGGGAGCTGTTTTTT
>TRBD2|TRBJ2-3|TRBV5-1|NA
CASSLASAGVTDTQYF
TGCGCCAGCAGCTTGGCCTCCGCGGGAGTGACAGATACGCAGTATTTT
>TRBD1|TRBJ1-5|TRBV2|many
CASSPGQERPQHF
TGTGCCAGCAGTCCCGGACAGGAGCGGCCCCAGCATTTT
>NA|TRBJ1-5|TRBV2|few
CASSTRGGGNQPQHF
TGTGCCAGCAGTACCCGGGGTGGAGGCAATCAGCCCCAGCATTTT
>NA|TRBJ2-5|TRBV6-5|few
CASSPERRLETQYF
TGTGCCAGCAGTCCCGAAAGGCGGTTAGAGACCCAGTACTTC
>TRBD2|TRBJ2-4|TRBV6-1|few
CASPGGGSSGTSGREAKNIQYF
TGTGCCAGCCCGGGAGGGGGCTCCTCCGGGACTAGCGGGAGAGAGGCCAAAAACATTCAGTACTTC
>NA|TRBJ2-3|TRBV21-1|NA
CASSKAGDTHTDTQYF
TGTGCCAGCAGCAAAGCGGGGGATACCCACACAGATACGCAGTATTTT
>NA|TRBJ2-7|TRBV9|few
CASSPRQASYEQYF
TGTGCCAGCAGCCCTCGACAGGCTTCCTACGAGCAGTACTTC
>NA|TRBJ2-7|TRBV10-3|NA
CAISVGGGQKRYEQYF
TGTGCCATCAGCGTCGGGGGGGGACAGAAACGCTACGAGCAGTACTTC
>TRBD1|TRBJ1-2|TRBV29-1|few
CSVETGGIGYGYTF
TGCAGCGTCGAGACAGGGGGCATCGGCTATGGCTACACCTTC
>TRBD1|TRBJ2-7|TRBV28|NA
CASSFPGTAYEQYF
TGTGCCAGCAGTTTTCCCGGGACAGCCTACGAGCAGTACTTC
>TRBD1|TRBJ2-4|TRBV5-6|NA
CASSLVAGTGAFVTKNIQYF
TGTGCCAGCAGCTTGGTGGCCGGGACAGGGGCATTCGTTACCAAAAACATTCAGTACTTC
>TRBD2|TRBJ2-1|TRBV29-1|NA
CSGRTSGGPPEFF
TGCAGCGGGCGGACTAGCGGGGGTCCCCCTGAGTTCTTC
>TRBD1|TRBJ2-2|TRBV27|few
CASRPGQAAGELFF
TGTGCCAGTAGACCGGGACAGGCGGCCGGGGAGCTGTTTTTT
>TRBD1|TRBJ1-1|TRBV7-9|many
CASSLGPTGGQNTEAFF
TGTGCCAGCAGCTTAGGGCCGACAGGGGGCCAAAACACTGAAGCTTTCTTT
>NA|TRBJ2-1|TRBV7-3|NA
CASSSDPAPYNEQFF
TGTGCCAGCAGCTCAGACCCCGCTCCCTACAATGAGCAGTTCTTC
>NA|TRBJ1-5|TRBV7-2|many
CASSLKVEQPQHF
TGTGCCAGCAGCTTAAAGGTAGAACAGCCCCAGCATTTT